This is a list of T cell receptor beta chains from one sample in a study of chemoradiotherapy in HPV16-positive cancers. Libraries were prepared by immunoSEQ multiplex PCR; TCRdb keeps only in-frame clonotypes and omits some of them. The sample has around 7,400 clones; around 72% are singletons. The starting material was tumor tissue, obtained from a patient who underwent chemoradiotherapy. Every receptor here comes from a human donor with HPV-associated anogenital cancer. Each CDR3 is given without its conserved first and last residue.

j_call: TRBJ1-5; v_call: TRBV19; cdr3_aa: ASSEWNRSNQPQH
j_call: TRBJ2-5; v_call: TRBV9; cdr3_aa: ASSAQGVQETQY
j_call: TRBJ2-7; v_call: TRBV11-1; cdr3_aa: ASSFRTGAGASEQY
j_call: TRBJ1-2; v_call: TRBV7-2; cdr3_aa: ASSPARGEGYT
j_call: TRBJ2-1; v_call: TRBV5-1; cdr3_aa: ASSLGVDNEQF
j_call: TRBJ2-5; v_call: TRBV7-9; cdr3_aa: ASSPRTSGETQY
j_call: TRBJ2-2; v_call: TRBV7-8; cdr3_aa: ASSLWITTDANTGELF
j_call: TRBJ1-1; v_call: TRBV7-9; cdr3_aa: ASSQRKDGGEGFTEAF
j_call: TRBJ2-7; v_call: TRBV29-1; cdr3_aa: SVGRGTTYEQY
j_call: TRBJ2-7; v_call: TRBV6-1; cdr3_aa: ASSVQGPYEQY
j_call: TRBJ2-3; v_call: TRBV7-9; cdr3_aa: ASSPPGAGGQTDTQY
j_call: TRBJ1-6; v_call: TRBV9; cdr3_aa: ASSSLAERVSYNSPLH
j_call: TRBJ2-7; v_call: TRBV28; cdr3_aa: ASSLIQQTYEQY
j_call: TRBJ1-1; v_call: TRBV9; cdr3_aa: ASSVGQGYTEAF
j_call: TRBJ2-3; v_call: TRBV6-1; cdr3_aa: ASSLDRGGTDTQY
j_call: TRBJ1-1; v_call: TRBV7-9; cdr3_aa: ASSLGQGSEAF
j_call: TRBJ2-5; v_call: TRBV5-4; cdr3_aa: ASSLPRNRETQY
j_call: TRBJ2-3; v_call: TRBV9; cdr3_aa: ASSVDPLAGGPTDTQY
j_call: TRBJ2-7; v_call: TRBV6-1; cdr3_aa: ASSEASGGSYEQY
j_call: TRBJ2-1; v_call: TRBV7-9; cdr3_aa: ASSRGVSSYNEQF
j_call: TRBJ1-5; v_call: TRBV19; cdr3_aa: ASKSETLSNQPQH
j_call: TRBJ2-1; v_call: TRBV6-5; cdr3_aa: ASSYSPKGHEQF
j_call: TRBJ1-2; v_call: TRBV19; cdr3_aa: ASSIPGDHGYT
j_call: TRBJ2-5; v_call: TRBV2; cdr3_aa: ASRSEVQGEETQY
j_call: TRBJ1-2; v_call: TRBV5-5; cdr3_aa: ASSLGTGASGYT
j_call: TRBJ2-1; v_call: TRBV6-1; cdr3_aa: ASSEAGYNEQF
j_call: TRBJ2-7; v_call: TRBV14; cdr3_aa: ASSQTRTGGWYEQY
j_call: TRBJ2-2; v_call: TRBV10-2; cdr3_aa: ASSDAEANTGELF
j_call: TRBJ1-1; v_call: TRBV5-1; cdr3_aa: ASSFLTLTNTEAF
j_call: TRBJ1-1; v_call: TRBV7-6; cdr3_aa: ASSLGDPMNTEAF
j_call: TRBJ2-7; v_call: TRBV5-5; cdr3_aa: ASSYGLAGGSLPYEQY
j_call: TRBJ2-5; v_call: TRBV10-2; cdr3_aa: ASSEGSGQGARETQY
j_call: TRBJ1-6; v_call: TRBV9; cdr3_aa: ASSAEGGLNSPLH
j_call: TRBJ2-7; v_call: TRBV19; cdr3_aa: ASSTRQHYEQY
j_call: TRBJ2-2; v_call: TRBV10-1; cdr3_aa: ASRELETGELF
j_call: TRBJ2-5; v_call: TRBV5-4; cdr3_aa: ASSLVTGGRETQY
j_call: TRBJ1-1; v_call: TRBV6-5; cdr3_aa: ASSSWDRVNTEAF
j_call: TRBJ2-2; v_call: TRBV19; cdr3_aa: ASSIEGQGATGELF